Described below is a single T cell receptor (beta chain) sequence and its context. The antigen it binds to is not known. Per-nucleotide qualities are absent, and no much larger clonotype sits a single base away. This entry comes from a study of cytomegalovirus exposure and HLA in healthy donors (dated by TCRdb to the late 2010s). Describing the broader study: An earlier analysis of several hundred of the donors reported more than 250 Gb of sequence data and 100 million to 140 million unique TCR beta sequences from 150 million to 200 million T cells. The study was designed to test whether signatures of past pathogen exposure could be identified by cataloging public T cell receptors. Besides the first cohort of some 670 subjects, a separate validation cohort made up of roughly 130 different subjects was used. The genetic ancestry cluster associated with self-reported Caucasian donors included about four fifths of the approximately 430 genotyped donors. On average, approximately 250,000 unique TCR beta nucleotide sequences were sequenced per donor among some 420 genotyped donors of the cohort, with 15% to 20% of those sequences being non-productive. Donor age, sex, ethnicity and CMV serostatus were collected together with the repertoire data. The number of donors typed differed by locus, with 629-630 for A, B, C, DRB1 and DQB1, roughly 520 for DQA1, approximately 570 for DPA1, and around 460 for DPB1. An earlier analysis of 500 to 750 of the donors applied high-throughput TCR beta sequencing to assess whether each TCR beta V gene segment acted as functional or pseudogenic. Every discovery cohort repertoire had been produced on one sequencing platform. To predict cytomegalovirus infection status, the study combined high-throughput TCR immunosequencing, statistical association of individual TCRs with disease status, and machine learning. Rather than drawing on any new phenotypic data, the later analysis identified candidate immune exposures from TCR beta sequences and the way those sequences occurred across donors. The study used immunosequencing to profile the T cell repertoires of more than 650 subjects and linked those repertoires to cytomegalovirus serostatus. HLA typing included class I and class II loci at four-digit resolution. A later genetic analysis took genome-wide SNP genotypes for about three fifths of the 666 donors and used that subset as a discovery cohort. Because of strong linkage in the cohort, a few DR-DQ haplotypes were treated as single units for association and clustering. In a later analysis, previously published TCR beta repertoires from 670 or so donors were re-analyzed and high-resolution HLA genotyping was added so that TCR occurrence patterns could be studied. An early release that covered about 640 HLA-typed donors contained about 290 gigabases of sequencing data and 75 million to 100 million unique TCR sequences. General findings and caveats noted by the study authors: Across donors, most TCR sequences were observed very rarely, whereas some public TCRs were present in many individuals. Broadly in line with IMGT annotations, most TCR beta V segments showed up in productive rearrangements about 87% or about 30% of the time in an earlier analysis of 450 to 600 of the donors. The cohort was sequenced for TCR beta chains only, and without alpha or paired-chain data the features that could be detected were limited. The study gave a list of 150 to 200 TCR beta chains associated with cytomegalovirus. According to a later analysis, most CMV-associated TCR beta chains appeared to be HLA-restricted, and the HLA associations seemed to be driven largely by CMV exposure. Sequencing depth was assumed to be roughly uniform across donors in the presence/absence analyses, though that assumption may not hold. A later analysis reported that several top co-occurrence clusters appeared linked to parvovirus B19, influenza, CMV and Epstein-Barr virus. At a false discovery rate of 0.05, a later analysis linked around 17,000 TCR beta sequences to specific HLA alleles. Compared with the roughly 720-donor mean, donors in an Asian-associated ancestry cluster had fewer N-insertions in productive TCRs, according to a later genetic analysis. Because counts were too low, roughly 18 rarely observed V segments, including chromosome 9 orphons, were left out of the earlier analysis of 500 to 750 of the donors. CMV serostatus was the only immune exposure information available for the cohort. A further reported finding was that TCR beta sequences accurately predicted the HLA-A and HLA-B alleles for most subjects in the first cohort. According to a later analysis, TCR association rates differed among HLA loci, with DRB1 alleles showing the most associated TCRs and HLA-C alleles showing the fewest. In both the original and validation cohorts, the classifier was reported to diagnose cytomegalovirus status with high specificity and sensitivity. A later analysis found that HLA-associated TCR beta chains were more clonally expanded and had lower generation probabilities than equally common non-associated chains. A cluster of highly shared sequence variants was judged likely to represent a technical artifact of the sequencing pipeline. In vitro tests confirmed that three of the cytomegalovirus-associated TCR beta chains recognize cytomegalovirus antigens. Because some donors lacked HLA typing at each locus, the association tests relied only on the typed subset. When HLA alleles, especially DR and DQ, strongly co-occurred, attributing TCR associations to individual alleles was difficult. V-gene and J-gene trimming of TCR beta chains was associated with a missense DCLRE1C variant in a later genetic analysis, and the association was replicated in an independent cohort. According to the authors, the approach could potentially be generalized to other disease states and immunological phenotypes. Linkage disequilibrium might explain the correlated functional status among segregating V segments, but an unknown experimental factor could not be excluded. Some IMGT-functional V segments, including TRBV6-2 and TRBV6-3, could not be distinguished by the 87-base-pair reads and were therefore excluded.

The cohort comprised more than 550 healthy bone marrow donors. Cohort members were all nominally healthy when sampled, although unrecorded immune exposures were likely present. The donor tested CMV seronegative, placing the donor among the 350 to 400 seronegative members of the cohort. Every donor gave a peripheral blood sample, and the peripheral blood mononuclear cells from that sample were used for TCR beta sequencing. Genomic DNA was extracted from the blood cell samples with the Qiagen DNeasy Blood Extraction Kit. Cut back by 7 bases and 2 bases, the V and J ends lie 11 bases apart. Sequences MNHNS (CDR1) and SASEGT (CDR2) are obtained from the germline V gene. Inclusive of the bounding cysteine and phenylalanine, the CDR3 is 13 residues long. Only CDR3 DNA is held: 39 bases, read in frame from base 1. The library relied on the immunoSEQ multiplex PCR assay. The multiplex PCR relied on a mix of 60 forward primers for TCR Vbeta segments and 13 reverse primers for TCR Jbeta segments. The CDR3 region of rearranged TCR beta genes was amplified from genomic DNA by a multiplex PCR assay. On the Illumina HiSeq System, the amplified TCR beta libraries were sequenced as 87-base-pair reads. The authors' analysis ran thus. A later analysis tallied around 80 million unique TCR beta chains across the 666 repertoires, and about 10 million of those chains were shared by two or more donors. A nearest-neighbor algorithm error-corrected the raw reads and collapsed the reads into unique sequences, merging closely related sequences to remove PCR and sequencing errors. CDR3 sequences were aligned to IMGT reference sequences to assign V, D and J gene segments. For a sequence to be retained, a match of at least six nucleotides to both a V gene segment and a J gene segment was required. Rearrangements were classified as productive when the CDR3 lacked stop codons and remained in frame with V and J, and all other rearrangements were classified as non-productive. Following IMGT convention, CDR3 was defined as the stretch from the second conserved V-encoded cysteine to the conserved J-encoded phenylalanine. In an earlier analysis of roughly 610 of the donors, sequences lacking an unambiguous match to a single V gene segment were excluded. An earlier analysis of roughly 590 of the donors called V segments functional above 56.7% productive rearrangements and segregating when the between-donor standard deviation exceeded 5%. A statistical classification framework was built for diagnosing cytomegalovirus status from the catalog of TCR beta chain sequences. In a later analysis, TCR nucleotide sequences were compared against IMGT/GENE-DB human TR gene sequences so that V and J genes could be assigned. Using the TCRdist pipeline, a later analysis assigned CDR3 sequences along with most-parsimonious VDJ recombination scenarios. A later analysis defined each TCR beta chain by its CDR3 amino acid sequence plus V-gene family, and excluded reads lacking a unique V-gene family. A later analysis removed over 500 highly shared, low-generation-probability nucleotide sequences to deal with suspected cross-contamination and a sequencing artifact. In a later analysis, a clonal expansion index was calculated for each public chain from normalized within-repertoire ranks of inferred template counts. Generation probabilities in a later analysis came from a VDJ recombination model fitted to out-of-frame rearrangements, and those results were checked against IGoR. A later analysis scored TCR-TCR, TCR-HLA and TCR-CMV co-occurrence with hypergeometric tests, applying a repertoire-size bias correction to TCR pairs. A later analysis estimated false discovery rates by permuting HLA or CMV assignments 20 times. A later analysis grouped co-occurring TCRs with DBSCAN, adding TCRdist sequence similarity when clustering within HLA-allele-positive subsets. For co-occurrence clustering, repertoires with fewer than 30,000 or more than 120,000 public chains were excluded, along with roughly 5 repertoires with anomalous nucleotide sharing. Imported from immuneACCESS, the table was reduced by TCRdb to in-frame sequences with V and J called. These copies leave out some clones; in studies compared against another copy, an unresolved V gene accounts for under half, and the cause of the remainder is not known. V, J and clone size derive from that table, while D and trimming were established from the DNA sequence. Within this sample are some 270,000 clones, with around nine tenths of them counted one time only. The ten largest clonotypes hold about 1.7% of the sample.

The chain links TRBV6-1 with TRBJ2-5, with the D segment identity uncertain. The sequence derives from a girl aged 2-9 years in good health and CMV-seronegative. Sequenced input: PBMCs. DNA sequence: TGTGCCAGCATAATGCAGTTACAAGAGACCCAGTACTTC. This gives the protein CASIMQLQETQYF.